One and the same sample provided the 7 T cell receptor beta chains below, sequenced in a study of shared clonotypes between healthy human individuals. It was CD45RO-negative cells, positively selected for CCR7, that made up naive CD8 cells, with terminally differentiated effector memory CD45RA+ cells excluded. Generated by immunoSEQ multiplex PCR, the TCRdb table keeps only in-frame clones and is missing some. This table has about 2.2 million clones, 85% to 95% appearing once. The sequenced sample was naive CD8+ T cells from PBMCs. The receptors come from a young man in good health. Some clones in this sample may be carry-over from other donors' samples.

This clone was recorded only once. J is TRBJ2-2 and V is TRBV5-1; D gene unclear. This CDR3 spans 17 amino acids. Germline-derived CDR1 and CDR2 are SGHRS and YFSETQ. Deletions cut 1 base from V and 1 base from J, with 14 bases between. CDR3 loop: CASSLMAAGRNTGELFF. CDR3 coding DNA: TGCGCCAGCAGCTTGATGGCCGCCGGACGGAACACCGGGGAGCTGTTTTTT.

The genes are TRBV30 and TRBJ1-2; D is ambiguous. Germline V CDR1 and CDR2: GTSNPN, SVGIG (reference sequence). Trimming took 0 bases from V and 4 from J, leaving 12 bases between them. The CDR3 totals 14 residues. CDR3 amino acids: CAWSVPRELYGYTF. CDR3 DNA: TGTGCCTGGAGTGTACCCCGGGAGCTCTATGGCTACACCTTC.

This rearrangement joins TRBV19 to TRBJ2-1; TRBD1 matches 9 bases. Germline values: CDR1 LNHDA, CDR2 SQIVND (reference sequence). This CDR3 has 16 residues. J gave up 10 bases and V 1 base, and 11 bases lay outside the gene matches. The CDR3: CASSIGSRQGEDEQFF. The DNA of the CDR3 is TGTGCCAGTAGTATAGGGTCCCGACAGGGGGAAGACGAGCAGTTCTTC.

This chain links TRBV19 with TRBJ2-1; TRBD1 matches 7 bases. The CDR3 spans 13 residues. The V gene's germline CDR1 is LNHDA and CDR2 SQIVND (reference sequence). V shed 10 bases, J shed 7 bases, and the junction held 10 bases outside the gene matches. CDR3 residues: CATFDRDGNEQFF. The CDR3 bases are TGTGCCACCTTTGACAGGGATGGGAATGAGCAGTTCTTC.

The J gene is TRBJ2-7, the V gene TRBV7-8; possible D gene TRBD2, 6 bases. CDR3 length: 15 residues. Trimming removed 1 base at V and 3 bases at J, with 13 bases between. Germline V gene data show CDR1 as SGHVS and CDR2 as FQNEAQ. In DNA form, the CDR3 reads TGTGCCAGCAGCTTAGTCCTGGGGGGAGGCTACGAGCAGTACTTC. This sequence encodes CASSLVLGGGYEQYF.

V is TRBV27 and J is TRBJ2-5; D unresolved. The CDR3 has 13 amino acids. Trimming took off 1 base at V and 11 bases at J, with 14 bases between the two ends. The germline V gene encodes CDR1 MNHEY and CDR2 SMNVEV (reference sequence). DNA for the CDR3: TGTGCCAGCAGTTTATGGGCAGGCCCAGAGCAGTACTTC. This gives the protein CASSLWAGPEQYF.

V gene TRBV27 combines with J gene TRBJ2-7, with TRBD2 matching over 9 bases. The J segment lost 2 bases and the V segment lost 4 bases, leaving 12 bases of the junction unmatched. The germline V gene has CDR1 MNHEY and CDR2 SMNVEV (reference sequence). The CDR3 is made up of 17 amino acids. The CDR3 is CASSSYPLAGAPYEQYF. In DNA form, the CDR3 reads TGTGCCAGCAGTTCCTACCCTTTAGCGGGAGCCCCCTACGAGCAGTACTTC.